The count of the clone carrying this T cell receptor (beta chain) is one. Its antigen remains unknown. The data stem from a study of cytomegalovirus exposure and HLA in healthy donors. Study background: Of the donors genotyped, about 390 in all, about 80% fell in the Caucasian-associated ancestry cluster.

PCR was performed using 60 Vbeta and 13 Jbeta primers. Profiling relied on immunoSEQ multiplex PCR, and the TCRdb table lists in-frame clones only, not all of them. The table shows fewer than 200,000 clones, with roughly 80% occurring only once. Study findings and constraints: Sequencing had likely introduced a cluster of highly shared sequence variants as an artifact. Earlier analysis found most TCR beta V segments productive about 87% or about 30% of the time.

Per the germline V gene, CDR1 is SGHDT and CDR2 is YYEEEE. Trimming stripped 1 base from V and 6 bases from J, with 10 bases between. This CDR3 has 13 residues. The source is a man aged 30-40 years in good health and CMV-seropositive. The sequencing input was PBMCs. The rearrangement joins TRBV5-6 to TRBJ1-1; weak D call: TRBD1 (5 bases). CDR3 DNA sequence: TGTGCCAGCAGCTTGCTCAGGGCGCCTGAAGCTTTCTTT. Its protein product is CASSLLRAPEAFF.